This T cell receptor beta chain derives from a study of T cells in Graves' hyperthyroidism and ophthalmopathy. CDR3 length equals 14 residues. Germline V gene sequence: CDR1 SQVTM, CDR2 ANQGSEA. With 3 bases removed from V and 4 bases from J, the gap between germline ends came to 13 bases. Template material for amplifying TCR beta CDR3 regions consisted of RNA transcripts. HTBI primers were employed in a first-round RT-PCR of the TCR CDR3. TCRdb independently ran MiXCR on the multiplex PCR reads; one entry per CDR3 protein. Of about 420,000 distinct CDR3 sequences listed, 12% to 15% are singletons. The source is a woman aged 18 to 35 with Graves' hyperthyroidism. The material sequenced was blood. The V and J genes are TRBV29-1 and TRBJ2-1, with a possible D match to TRBD2 (6 bases). CDR3 protein: CSVDRAGMYNEQFF. The CDR3 DNA follows: TGCAGCGTTGATAGGGCGGGGATGTACAATGAGCAGTTCTTC.